This T cell receptor (beta chain) stems from a study of T cell clones after liver transplantation. As for the study in general: A pre-transplant mixed lymphocyte reaction with TCRbeta sequencing defined graft-donor-reactive clones followed in post-transplant blood. Tolerance: complete withdrawal held at least one year, liver enzymes staying within twice normal. Findings of the study overall: These preliminary findings come from unstandardized post-transplant sampling times.

The CDR3 totals 17 residues. CDR1 SEHNR and CDR2 FQNEAQ come from the germline V gene (reference sequence). V was clipped by 5 bases and J by 3 bases; unmatched bases: 12. This clone was recorded once. The antigen is undetermined. Only in-frame clones appear in the TCRdb table, and some are missing; sequencing was by immunoSEQ multiplex PCR. The data show roughly 100,000 clones, about 81% seen once. The TCR was taken from a human donor who received a liver transplant. The source material was CD4+ T cells from blood, sampled before liver transplant. This chain connects TRBV7-9 to TRBJ1-4, with 7 bases matching TRBD1. CDR3 in amino acids: CASSGQKRGQPNEKLFF. CDR3 in DNA: TGTGCCAGCAGCGGTCAAAAGAGGGGACAGCCTAATGAAAAACTGTTTTTT.